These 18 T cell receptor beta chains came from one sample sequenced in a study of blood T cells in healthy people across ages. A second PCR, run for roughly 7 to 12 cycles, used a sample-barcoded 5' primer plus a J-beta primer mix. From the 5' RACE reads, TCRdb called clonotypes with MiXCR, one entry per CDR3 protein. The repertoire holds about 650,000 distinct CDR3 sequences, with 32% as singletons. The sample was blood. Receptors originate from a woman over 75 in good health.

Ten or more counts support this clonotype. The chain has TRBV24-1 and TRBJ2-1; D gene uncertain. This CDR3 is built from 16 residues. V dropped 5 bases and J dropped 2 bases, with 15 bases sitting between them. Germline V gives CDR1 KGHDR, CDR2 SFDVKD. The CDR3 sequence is CATSVSGRLTYNEQFF. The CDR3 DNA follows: TGTGCCACCAGTGTATCGGGCAGGTTGACCTACAATGAGCAGTTCTTC.

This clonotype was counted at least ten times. The DNA for the CDR3 is TGTGCCAGTCGGGCAGGAGAGAAGAATGAGCAGTTCTTC. It yields the protein CASRAGEKNEQFF. This rearrangement joins TRBV11-3 to TRBJ2-1; no definite D call. Germline V gene data show CDR1 as SGHNT and CDR2 as YENEEA. With 9 bases removed from V and 7 bases from J, the gap between germline ends came to 16 bases. The CDR3 is 13 amino acids.

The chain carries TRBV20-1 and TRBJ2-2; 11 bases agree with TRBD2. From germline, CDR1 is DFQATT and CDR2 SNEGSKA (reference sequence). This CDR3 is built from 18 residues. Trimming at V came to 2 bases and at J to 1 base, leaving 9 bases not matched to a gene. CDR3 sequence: CSARPKRLAGQNTGELFF. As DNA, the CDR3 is TGCAGTGCTAGACCGAAGAGACTAGCGGGACAGAACACCGGGGAGCTGTTTTTT.

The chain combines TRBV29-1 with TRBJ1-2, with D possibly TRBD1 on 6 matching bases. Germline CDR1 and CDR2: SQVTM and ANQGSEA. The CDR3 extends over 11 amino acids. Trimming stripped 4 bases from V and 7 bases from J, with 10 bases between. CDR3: CSVVQGGGYTF. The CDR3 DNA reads TGCAGCGTTGTACAGGGTGGTGGCTACACCTTC. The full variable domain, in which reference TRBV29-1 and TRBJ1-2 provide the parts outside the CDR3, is SAVISQKPSRDICQRGTSLTIQCQVDSQVTMMFWYRQQPGQSLTLIATANQGSEATYESGFVIDKFPISRPNLTFSTLTVSNMSPEDSSIYLCSVVQGGGYTFGSGTRLTVV.

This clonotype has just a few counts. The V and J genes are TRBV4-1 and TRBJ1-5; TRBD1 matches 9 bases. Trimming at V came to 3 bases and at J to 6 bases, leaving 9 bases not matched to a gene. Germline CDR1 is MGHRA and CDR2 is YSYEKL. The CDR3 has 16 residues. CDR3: CASSHPSRQGGQPQHF. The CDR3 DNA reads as TGCGCCAGCAGCCACCCATCCCGACAGGGGGGTCAGCCCCAGCATTTT.

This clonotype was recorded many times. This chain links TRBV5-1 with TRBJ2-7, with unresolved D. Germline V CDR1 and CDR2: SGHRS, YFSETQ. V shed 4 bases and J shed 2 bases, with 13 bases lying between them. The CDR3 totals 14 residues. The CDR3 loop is CASSLRSNAYEQYF. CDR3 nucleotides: TGCGCCAGCAGCCTGAGGTCGAACGCCTACGAGCAGTACTTC.

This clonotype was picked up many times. This chain's CDR3 is CASSQDEGLTSPLHF. The CDR3 DNA reads TGCGCCAGCAGCCAAGATGAGGGGCTCACTTCACCCCTCCACTTT. J is TRBJ1-6 and V is TRBV4-1, with D maybe TRBD1 (5 bases). Deletions cut 0 bases from V and 9 bases from J, with 12 bases between. The CDR3 has 15 amino acids. Germline CDR1 and CDR2: MGHRA and YSYEKL.

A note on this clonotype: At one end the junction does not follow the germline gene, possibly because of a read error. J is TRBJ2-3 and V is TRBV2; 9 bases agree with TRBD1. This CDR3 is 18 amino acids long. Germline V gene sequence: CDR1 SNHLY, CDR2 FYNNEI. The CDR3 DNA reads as TGTACCAGCAGTGAAAACCCAATCGGGACAGGGAGCACAGATACGCAGTATTTT. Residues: CTSSENPIGTGSTDTQYF.

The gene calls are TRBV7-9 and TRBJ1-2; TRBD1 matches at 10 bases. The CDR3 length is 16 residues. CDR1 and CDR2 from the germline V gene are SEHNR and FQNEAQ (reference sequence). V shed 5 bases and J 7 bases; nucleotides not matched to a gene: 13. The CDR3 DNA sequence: TGTGCCAGCAGCCAGTCCGGGACAGGGGTGTTAATTGGCTACACCTTC. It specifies CASSQSGTGVLIGYTF. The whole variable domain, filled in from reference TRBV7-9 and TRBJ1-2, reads DTGVSQNPRHKITKRGQNVTFRCDPISEHNRLYWYRQTLGQGPEFLTYFQNEAQLEKSRLLSDRFSAERPKGSFSTLEIQRTEQGDSAMYLCASSQSGTGVLIGYTFGSGTRLTVV.

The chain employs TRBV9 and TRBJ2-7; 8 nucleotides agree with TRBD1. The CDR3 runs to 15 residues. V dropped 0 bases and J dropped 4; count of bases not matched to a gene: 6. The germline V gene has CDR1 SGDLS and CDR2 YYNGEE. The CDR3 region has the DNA TGTGCCAGCAGCGTAGGGGGCAGGGGGCAATACGAGCAGTACTTC. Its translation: CASSVGGRGQYEQYF.

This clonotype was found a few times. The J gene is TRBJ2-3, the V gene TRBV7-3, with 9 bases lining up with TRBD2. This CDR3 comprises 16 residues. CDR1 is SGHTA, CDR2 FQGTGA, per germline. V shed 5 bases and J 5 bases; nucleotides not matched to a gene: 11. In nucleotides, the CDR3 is TGTGCCAGCAGCCCTCGCGGGGGGGCAGGGGGAGATACGCAGTATTTT. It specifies CASSPRGGAGGDTQYF.

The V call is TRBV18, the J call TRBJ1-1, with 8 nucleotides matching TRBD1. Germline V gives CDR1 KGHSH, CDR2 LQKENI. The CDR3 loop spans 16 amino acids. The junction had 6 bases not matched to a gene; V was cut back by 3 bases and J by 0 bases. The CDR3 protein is CASSPFGQGMNTEAFF. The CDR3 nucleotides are TGTGCCAGCTCACCGTTCGGACAGGGCATGAACACTGAAGCTTTCTTT.

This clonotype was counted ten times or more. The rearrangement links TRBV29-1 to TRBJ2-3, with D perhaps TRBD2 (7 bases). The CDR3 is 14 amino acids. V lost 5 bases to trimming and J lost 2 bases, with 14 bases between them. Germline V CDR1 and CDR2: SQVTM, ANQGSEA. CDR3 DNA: TGCAGCGTTTGGGCGGGGGCCTTCACAGATACGCAGTATTTT. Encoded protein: CSVWAGAFTDTQYF.

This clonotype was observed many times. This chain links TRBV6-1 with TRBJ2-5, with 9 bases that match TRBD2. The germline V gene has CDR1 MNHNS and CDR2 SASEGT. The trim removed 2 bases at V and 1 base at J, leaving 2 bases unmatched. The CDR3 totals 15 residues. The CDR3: CASSELAGSQETQYF. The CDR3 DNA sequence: TGTGCCAGCAGTGAACTAGCGGGGTCCCAAGAGACCCAGTACTTC.

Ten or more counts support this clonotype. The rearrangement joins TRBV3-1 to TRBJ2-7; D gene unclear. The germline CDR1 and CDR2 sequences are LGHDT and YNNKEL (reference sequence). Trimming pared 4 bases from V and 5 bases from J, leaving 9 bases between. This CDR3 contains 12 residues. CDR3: CASSPGVNEQYF. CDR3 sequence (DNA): TGTGCCAGCAGCCCTGGGGTCAACGAGCAGTACTTC.

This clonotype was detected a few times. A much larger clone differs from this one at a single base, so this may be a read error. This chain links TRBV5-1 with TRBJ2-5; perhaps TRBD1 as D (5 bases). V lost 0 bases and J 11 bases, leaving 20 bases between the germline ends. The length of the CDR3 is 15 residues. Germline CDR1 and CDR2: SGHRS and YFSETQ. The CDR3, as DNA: TGCGCCAGCAGCTTGGGCCAGGGCAACCGGAATGAGCAGTACTTC. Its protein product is CASSLGQGNRNEQYF.

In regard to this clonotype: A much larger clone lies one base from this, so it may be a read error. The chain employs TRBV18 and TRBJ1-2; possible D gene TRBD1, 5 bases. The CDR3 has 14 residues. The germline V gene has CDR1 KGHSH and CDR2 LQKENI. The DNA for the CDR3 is TGTGCCGGCTCACCCCAGGGATCTACGAGCGGCTACACCTTC. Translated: CAGSPQGSTSGYTF.

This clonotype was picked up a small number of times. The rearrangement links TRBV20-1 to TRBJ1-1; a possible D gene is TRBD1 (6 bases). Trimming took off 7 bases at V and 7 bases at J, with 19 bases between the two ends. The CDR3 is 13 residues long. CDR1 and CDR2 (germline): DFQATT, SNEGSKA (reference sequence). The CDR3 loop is CSVTNRELVEAFF. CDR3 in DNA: TGCAGTGTCACCAACAGGGAATTGGTTGAAGCTTTCTTT.